This is a list of T cell receptor beta chains from one sample in a study of blood T cell repertoires in COVID-19. TCRdb keeps only in-frame clones here, not all; method: immunoSEQ multiplex PCR. The table lists more than 95,000 clones, approximately 83% of them singletons. Sequenced sample: peripheral blood. Receptors were obtained from a woman older than 75 with acute or convalescent COVID-19. The CDR3 runs from the conserved cysteine through the conserved F or W. The order of the fields is J gene, V gene, CDR3 length, clone size, D gene, CDR3 protein, CDR3 DNA. The D gene is left open where the match is weak. Some rows have no size entry. The others give once, few or many, or a class for an expanded clone.

J gene: TRBJ1-2; V gene: TRBV2; CDR3 length: 13; clone size: few; D gene: -; CDR3 protein: CASSDPRFYGYTF; CDR3 DNA: TGTGCCAGCAGTGATCCCAGGTTCTATGGCTACACCTTC
J gene: TRBJ1-2; V gene: TRBV4-2; CDR3 length: 13; clone size: -; D gene: -; CDR3 protein: CASSQVGTFGYTF; CDR3 DNA: TGTGCCAGCAGCCAAGTAGGGACTTTTGGCTACACCTTC
J gene: TRBJ2-1; V gene: TRBV2; CDR3 length: 16; clone size: few; D gene: TRBD1; CDR3 protein: CASSIQGQSSYNEQFF; CDR3 DNA: TGTGCCAGCAGTATACAGGGACAGAGCTCCTACAATGAGCAGTTCTTC
J gene: TRBJ1-3; V gene: TRBV11-2; CDR3 length: 17; clone size: -; D gene: -; CDR3 protein: CASSLYRSFDSGNTIYF; CDR3 DNA: TGTGCCAGCAGCTTATACAGGAGCTTCGACTCTGGAAACACCATATATTTT
J gene: TRBJ1-1; V gene: TRBV18; CDR3 length: 16; clone size: once; D gene: TRBD1; CDR3 protein: CASSPPRGQLNTEAFF; CDR3 DNA: TGTGCCAGCTCACCACCGAGGGGACAGTTGAACACTGAAGCTTTCTTT
J gene: TRBJ1-4; V gene: TRBV28; CDR3 length: 14; clone size: -; D gene: TRBD1; CDR3 protein: CASRGTGGGEKLFF; CDR3 DNA: TGTGCCAGCAGGGGGACAGGGGGAGGTGAAAAACTGTTTTTT
J gene: TRBJ1-1; V gene: TRBV28; CDR3 length: 11; clone size: -; D gene: -; CDR3 protein: CASTRGTEAFF; CDR3 DNA: TGTGCCAGCACCCGCGGGACTGAAGCTTTCTTT
J gene: TRBJ2-1; V gene: TRBV10-3; CDR3 length: 17; clone size: -; D gene: TRBD2; CDR3 protein: CAISASSGLAADNEQFF; CDR3 DNA: TGTGCCATCAGTGCCTCGTCGGGACTAGCGGCGGACAATGAGCAGTTCTTC
J gene: TRBJ1-4; V gene: TRBV19; CDR3 length: 15; clone size: -; D gene: -; CDR3 protein: CASRAGDGPNEKLFF; CDR3 DNA: TGTGCCAGTAGGGCGGGGGACGGTCCTAATGAAAAACTGTTTTTT
J gene: TRBJ1-3; V gene: TRBV5-4; CDR3 length: 14; clone size: -; D gene: -; CDR3 protein: CASSSSGSGNTIYF; CDR3 DNA: TGTGCCAGCAGCTCCTCGGGCTCTGGAAACACCATATATTTT
J gene: TRBJ1-1; V gene: TRBV27; CDR3 length: 15; clone size: once; D gene: -; CDR3 protein: CASSSQASGFSEAFF; CDR3 DNA: TGTGCCAGCAGTTCGCAAGCCTCAGGTTTTTCTGAAGCTTTCTTT
J gene: TRBJ1-4; V gene: TRBV7-2; CDR3 length: 14; clone size: -; D gene: -; CDR3 protein: CASSSGSPNEKLFF; CDR3 DNA: TGTGCCAGCAGCTCAGGTTCCCCTAATGAAAAACTGTTTTTT
J gene: TRBJ1-4; V gene: TRBV4-1; CDR3 length: 13; clone size: -; D gene: -; CDR3 protein: CASSQWFGEKLFF; CDR3 DNA: TGCGCCAGCAGCCAATGGTTCGGTGAAAAACTGTTTTTT
J gene: TRBJ1-1; V gene: TRBV4-2; CDR3 length: 16; clone size: -; D gene: TRBD1; CDR3 protein: CASSLGQGRIGTEAFF; CDR3 DNA: TGTGCCAGCAGCCTTGGACAGGGGAGGATAGGGACTGAAGCTTTCTTT
J gene: TRBJ1-1; V gene: TRBV19; CDR3 length: 13; clone size: -; D gene: TRBD1; CDR3 protein: CASRDRATTEAFF; CDR3 DNA: TGTGCCAGTAGGGACAGGGCGACCACTGAAGCTTTCTTT
J gene: TRBJ1-3; V gene: TRBV19; CDR3 length: 13; clone size: -; D gene: -; CDR3 protein: CASTTRDRNTIYF; CDR3 DNA: TGTGCCAGTACCACCCGGGACAGAAACACCATATATTTT
J gene: TRBJ2-5; V gene: TRBV2; CDR3 length: 13; clone size: -; D gene: -; CDR3 protein: CASTRSSGETQYF; CDR3 DNA: TGTGCCAGCACCCGATCGTCGGGAGAGACCCAGTACTTC
J gene: TRBJ2-3; V gene: TRBV3-1/TRBV3-2; CDR3 length: 16; clone size: once; D gene: TRBD2; CDR3 protein: CASSQRGAGEGDTQYF; CDR3 DNA: TGTGCCAGCAGCCAAAGAGGGGCGGGGGAAGGGGATACGCAGTATTTT
J gene: TRBJ1-4; V gene: TRBV28; CDR3 length: 16; clone size: -; D gene: -; CDR3 protein: CASSSQRLSTNEKLFF; CDR3 DNA: TGTGCCAGCAGTTCCCAGAGACTCTCAACTAATGAAAAACTGTTTTTT
J gene: TRBJ1-2; V gene: TRBV4-3; CDR3 length: 16; clone size: -; D gene: -; CDR3 protein: CASSQVPGLAYYGYTF; CDR3 DNA: TGCGCCAGCAGCCAAGTTCCGGGTCTTGCTTACTATGGCTACACCTTC
J gene: TRBJ2-3; V gene: TRBV9; CDR3 length: 14; clone size: -; D gene: -; CDR3 protein: CASSVHGVTNTQYF; CDR3 DNA: TGTGCCAGCAGCGTCCACGGGGTTACGAATACGCAGTATTTT
J gene: TRBJ2-3; V gene: TRBV24-1; CDR3 length: 12; clone size: -; D gene: TRBD2; CDR3 protein: CATGTSGYTQYF; CDR3 DNA: TGTGCCACCGGGACTAGCGGCTATACGCAGTATTTT
J gene: TRBJ2-3; V gene: TRBV18; CDR3 length: 20; clone size: -; D gene: TRBD2; CDR3 protein: CASSPRPGGSGTSLTDTQYF; CDR3 DNA: TGTGCCAGCTCACCTAGGCCGGGGGGATCCGGGACTAGCCTCACAGATACGCAGTATTTT
J gene: TRBJ1-4; V gene: TRBV5-1; CDR3 length: 14; clone size: -; D gene: -; CDR3 protein: CASSPGATNEKLFF; CDR3 DNA: TGCGCCAGCAGCCCCGGGGCAACTAATGAAAAACTGTTTTTT
J gene: TRBJ1-6; V gene: TRBV6-5; CDR3 length: 13; clone size: -; D gene: -; CDR3 protein: CASRTAADSPLHF; CDR3 DNA: TGTGCCAGCCGGACAGCCGCTGATTCACCCCTCCACTTT
J gene: TRBJ1-4; V gene: TRBV28; CDR3 length: 12; clone size: -; D gene: -; CDR3 protein: CASRRPNEKLFF; CDR3 DNA: TGTGCCAGCAGGAGGCCTAATGAAAAACTGTTTTTT
J gene: TRBJ1-5; V gene: TRBV4-2; CDR3 length: 15; clone size: -; D gene: -; CDR3 protein: CASSQDGGAGQPQHF; CDR3 DNA: TGTGCCAGCAGCCAAGATGGAGGGGCGGGTCAGCCCCAGCATTTT
J gene: TRBJ1-1; V gene: TRBV3-1/TRBV3-2; CDR3 length: 14; clone size: -; D gene: TRBD1; CDR3 protein: CASSQPGQAYEAFF; CDR3 DNA: TGTGCCAGCAGCCAACCGGGACAGGCCTATGAAGCTTTCTTT
J gene: TRBJ1-1; V gene: TRBV4-1; CDR3 length: 16; clone size: -; D gene: -; CDR3 protein: CASSQGGGLLNTEAFF; CDR3 DNA: TGCGCCAGCAGCCAAGGGGGCGGCCTATTGAACACTGAAGCTTTCTTT
J gene: TRBJ1-1; V gene: TRBV27; CDR3 length: 16; clone size: -; D gene: TRBD1; CDR3 protein: CASSRRQGTSGTEAFF; CDR3 DNA: TGTGCCAGCAGTCGAAGACAGGGCACGAGCGGCACTGAAGCTTTCTTT
J gene: TRBJ2-3; V gene: TRBV27; CDR3 length: 14; clone size: few; D gene: TRBD1; CDR3 protein: CASSFDRGSDTQYF; CDR3 DNA: TGTGCCAGCAGTTTCGACAGGGGCTCAGATACGCAGTATTTT
J gene: TRBJ1-5; V gene: TRBV20-1; CDR3 length: 14; clone size: -; D gene: -; CDR3 protein: CSASKLGVNQPQHF; CDR3 DNA: TGCAGTGCTAGTAAGCTGGGCGTCAATCAGCCCCAGCATTTT
J gene: TRBJ1-5; V gene: TRBV15; CDR3 length: 12; clone size: -; D gene: TRBD1; CDR3 protein: CATKTGSGPQHF; CDR3 DNA: TGTGCCACTAAGACAGGGTCCGGGCCCCAGCATTTT
J gene: TRBJ1-1; V gene: TRBV2; CDR3 length: 13; clone size: few; D gene: TRBD1; CDR3 protein: CASSWTGNTEAFF; CDR3 DNA: TGTGCCAGCAGTTGGACAGGGAACACTGAAGCTTTCTTT
J gene: TRBJ2-2; V gene: TRBV11-3; CDR3 length: 14; clone size: once; D gene: -; CDR3 protein: CASSTGTNTGELFF; CDR3 DNA: TGTGCCAGCAGCACCGGGACAAACACCGGGGAGCTGTTTTTT
J gene: TRBJ1-5; V gene: TRBV28; CDR3 length: 15; clone size: -; D gene: -; CDR3 protein: CASSSQTGYMGAQHF; CDR3 DNA: TGTGCCAGCAGTTCTCAGACAGGATACATGGGGGCCCAGCATTTT
J gene: TRBJ2-2; V gene: TRBV5-6; CDR3 length: 16; clone size: -; D gene: TRBD1; CDR3 protein: CASSFGRTGATGELFF; CDR3 DNA: TGTGCCAGCAGCTTTGGACGGACAGGGGCGACCGGGGAGCTGTTTTTT
J gene: TRBJ1-2; V gene: TRBV3-1/TRBV3-2; CDR3 length: 12; clone size: -; D gene: -; CDR3 protein: CASSQSGNGYTF; CDR3 DNA: TGTGCCAGCAGCCAGTCGGGTAACGGCTACACCTTC
J gene: TRBJ2-3; V gene: TRBV19; CDR3 length: 15; clone size: -; D gene: TRBD2; CDR3 protein: CANPGLADSTDTQYF; CDR3 DNA: TGTGCCAACCCGGGACTAGCGGATAGCACAGATACGCAGTATTTT
J gene: TRBJ1-5; V gene: TRBV5-1; CDR3 length: 15; clone size: -; D gene: TRBD1; CDR3 protein: CASSQGGQVGQPQHF; CDR3 DNA: TGCGCCAGCAGCCAGGGAGGACAGGTGGGTCAGCCCCAGCATTTT
J gene: TRBJ1-1; V gene: TRBV19; CDR3 length: 14; clone size: -; D gene: TRBD1; CDR3 protein: CASSANRGRTEAFF; CDR3 DNA: TGTGCCAGTAGTGCCAACAGGGGGCGGACTGAAGCTTTCTTT
J gene: TRBJ1-2; V gene: TRBV10-3; CDR3 length: 15; clone size: -; D gene: TRBD1; CDR3 protein: CAISAPEDRGYGYTF; CDR3 DNA: TGTGCCATCAGTGCACCGGAAGACAGGGGCTATGGCTACACCTTC
J gene: TRBJ1-5; V gene: TRBV5-1; CDR3 length: 15; clone size: -; D gene: -; CDR3 protein: CASSPGGDPPQPQHF; CDR3 DNA: TGCGCCAGCAGCCCTGGGGGGGACCCACCTCAGCCCCAGCATTTT
J gene: TRBJ2-7; V gene: TRBV6-5; CDR3 length: 14; clone size: -; D gene: TRBD1; CDR3 protein: CASRPGQASNEQYF; CDR3 DNA: TGTGCCAGCAGACCGGGACAGGCTTCCAACGAGCAGTACTTC
J gene: TRBJ1-2; V gene: TRBV10-3; CDR3 length: 14; clone size: -; D gene: TRBD1; CDR3 protein: CAISEGTGGYGYTF; CDR3 DNA: TGTGCCATCAGTGAGGGTACAGGGGGCTATGGCTACACCTTC
J gene: TRBJ2-5; V gene: TRBV3-1/TRBV3-2; CDR3 length: 15; clone size: -; D gene: -; CDR3 protein: CASSPRGVSGETQYF; CDR3 DNA: TGTGCCAGCAGTCCTCGGGGTGTGAGCGGGGAGACCCAGTACTTC
J gene: TRBJ1-2; V gene: TRBV29-1; CDR3 length: 12; clone size: -; D gene: -; CDR3 protein: CSVVAGDYGYTF; CDR3 DNA: TGCAGCGTTGTAGCCGGCGACTATGGCTACACCTTC
J gene: TRBJ2-2; V gene: TRBV5-1; CDR3 length: 15; clone size: -; D gene: -; CDR3 protein: CASSISGINTGELFF; CDR3 DNA: TGCGCCAGCAGCATCTCCGGGATAAACACCGGGGAGCTGTTTTTT
J gene: TRBJ1-6; V gene: TRBV11-2; CDR3 length: 15; clone size: -; D gene: -; CDR3 protein: CASSLSWQALSPLHF; CDR3 DNA: TGTGCCAGCAGCTTAAGCTGGCAGGCCCTTTCACCCCTCCACTTT
J gene: TRBJ2-3; V gene: TRBV6-6; CDR3 length: 15; clone size: -; D gene: -; CDR3 protein: CASSYGGPSTDTQYF; CDR3 DNA: TGTGCCAGCAGTTACGGGGGCCCAAGCACAGATACGCAGTATTTT
J gene: TRBJ2-2; V gene: TRBV5-1; CDR3 length: 15; clone size: -; D gene: -; CDR3 protein: CASIGRTGGTGELFF; CDR3 DNA: TGCGCCAGCATTGGCAGGACAGGAGGGACCGGGGAGCTGTTTTTT
J gene: TRBJ2-3; V gene: TRBV29-1; CDR3 length: 17; clone size: -; D gene: -; CDR3 protein: CSVVGAGGLGSTDTQYF; CDR3 DNA: TGCAGCGTGGTGGGGGCTGGGGGCCTCGGTAGCACAGATACGCAGTATTTT
J gene: TRBJ1-2; V gene: TRBV19; CDR3 length: 14; clone size: -; D gene: -; CDR3 protein: CASSTGQGINGYTF; CDR3 DNA: TGTGCCAGTAGTACTGGGCAGGGGATAAATGGCTACACCTTC
J gene: TRBJ1-6; V gene: TRBV5-6; CDR3 length: 12; clone size: -; D gene: -; CDR3 protein: CASSLTEGVLHF; CDR3 DNA: TGTGCCAGCAGCTTGACCGAGGGGGTCCTCCACTTT
J gene: TRBJ1-2; V gene: TRBV28; CDR3 length: 15; clone size: -; D gene: -; CDR3 protein: CASSFDSRGGYGYTF; CDR3 DNA: TGTGCCAGCAGTTTTGATAGCCGAGGGGGCTATGGCTACACCTTC
J gene: TRBJ2-1; V gene: TRBV7-3; CDR3 length: 14; clone size: -; D gene: TRBD2; CDR3 protein: CASSLAGGPYEQFF; CDR3 DNA: TGTGCCAGCAGCTTAGCGGGGGGGCCCTATGAGCAGTTCTTC
J gene: TRBJ2-6; V gene: TRBV15; CDR3 length: 15; clone size: -; D gene: -; CDR3 protein: CATNLGASGANVLTF; CDR3 DNA: TGTGCCACCAACCTAGGGGCCTCTGGGGCCAACGTCCTGACTTTC
J gene: TRBJ1-6; V gene: TRBV7-8; CDR3 length: 14; clone size: few; D gene: TRBD1; CDR3 protein: CASSQGGYNSPLHF; CDR3 DNA: TGTGCCAGCAGCCAGGGGGGGTATAATTCACCCCTCCACTTT
J gene: TRBJ1-6; V gene: TRBV12-5; CDR3 length: 16; clone size: -; D gene: TRBD1; CDR3 protein: CASGLRQGPYNSPLHF; CDR3 DNA: TGTGCTAGTGGTTTAAGACAGGGACCCTATAATTCACCCCTCCACTTT
J gene: TRBJ1-1; V gene: TRBV3-1/TRBV3-2; CDR3 length: 12; clone size: -; D gene: -; CDR3 protein: CASSLRGTEAFF; CDR3 DNA: TGTGCCAGCAGCCTTCGAGGCACTGAAGCTTTCTTT